The table lists the clone carrying this T cell receptor beta chain with a few counts. As yet, its antigen is unknown. Healthy Caucasians made up all donors. Each cDNA held unique molecular identifiers, and template switching gave it a universal primer site. One entry per CDR3 protein, called by TCRdb with MiXCR from the 5' RACE reads. The sample gives approximately 490,000 distinct CDR3 sequences, about a fifth of which show up once; more than 0.4% is in the top ten. This entry comes from a study of identical twins. Regarding the study as a whole: Surplus twin overlap in beta out-of-frame sequences was less pronounced.

Germline V lookup: CDR1 LGHDT, CDR2 YNNKEL (reference sequence). The CDR3 is 13 amino acids. V shed 5 bases, J shed 8 bases, and the junction held 7 bases outside the gene matches. Another study also made use of these data, one on yellow fever vaccine responses in identical twins.

The gene calls are TRBV3-1 and TRBJ1-2; 8 bases agree with TRBD1. What was sequenced was CD4+ T cells sorted from blood. The sequence derives from a woman between 18 and 29 years old in good health. This chain's CDR3 is CASSNGQGGGYTF. CDR3 in DNA: TGTGCCAGCAGCAATGGACAGGGCGGCGGCTACACCTTC.